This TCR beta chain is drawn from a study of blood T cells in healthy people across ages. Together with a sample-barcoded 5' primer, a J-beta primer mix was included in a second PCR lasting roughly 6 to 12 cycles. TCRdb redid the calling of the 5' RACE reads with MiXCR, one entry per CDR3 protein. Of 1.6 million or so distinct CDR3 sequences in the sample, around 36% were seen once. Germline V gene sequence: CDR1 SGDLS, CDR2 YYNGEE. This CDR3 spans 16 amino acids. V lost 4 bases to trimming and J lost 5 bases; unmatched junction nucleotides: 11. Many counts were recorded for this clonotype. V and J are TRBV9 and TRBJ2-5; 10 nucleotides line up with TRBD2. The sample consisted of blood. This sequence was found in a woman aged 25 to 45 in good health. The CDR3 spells CASSPQLLAGRETQYF. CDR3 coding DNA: TGTGCCAGCAGCCCTCAATTACTAGCGGGGCGGGAGACCCAGTACTTC. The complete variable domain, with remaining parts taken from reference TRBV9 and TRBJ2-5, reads DSGVTQTPKHLITATGQRVTLRCSPRSGDLSVYWYQQSLDQGLQFLIQYYNGEERAKGNILERFSAQQFPDLHSELNLSSLELGDSALYFCASSPQLLAGRETQYFGPGTRLLVL.